This is a list of T cell receptor beta chains from one sample in a study of blood T cell repertoires in COVID-19. The data were produced by immunoSEQ multiplex PCR, yet TCRdb's version contains in-frame clones alone and is incomplete. The sample yields over 200,000 clones, about three quarters seen once. Sequenced: peripheral blood. These receptors came from a woman at least 80 years old with acute or convalescent COVID-19. Each CDR3 is given with its conserved first and last residue. Fields, in order: J gene, CDR3 length, V gene, D gene, clone size, CDR3 DNA, CDR3 protein. D genes are given only for firm matches. Only part of the rows carry a size: once, few, many, or a class if the clone is expanded.

>TRBJ1-4|17|TRBV7-8|-|-
TGTGCCAGCAGCTCGCCCTCTCCAGGGTCAACTAATGAAAAACTGTTTTTT
CASSSPSPGSTNEKLFF
>TRBJ1-5|17|TRBV7-8|-|-
TGTGCCAGCAGCTTACGAGGGGGGGGGTATAGCAATCAGCCCCAGCATTTT
CASSLRGGGYSNQPQHF
>TRBJ2-2|14|TRBV10-3|TRBD1|once
TGTGCCATCAGAGGGACAGGGACTACCGGGGAGCTGTTTTTT
CAIRGTGTTGELFF
>TRBJ1-5|15|TRBV19|-|once
TGTGCCAGTAGTATCCCGGGGCATGCGGGACAGCCCCAGCATTTT
CASSIPGHAGQPQHF
>TRBJ1-1|16|TRBV18|TRBD1|once
TGTGCCAGCTCAGCGCAGGGGGGTATTGTGGACATTGAAGCTTTCTTT
CASSAQGGIVDIEAFF
>TRBJ2-1|14|TRBV7-9|-|-
TGTGCCAGCAGCTTAACTAGCTCCTACAATGAGCAGTTCTTC
CASSLTSSYNEQFF
>TRBJ2-5|18|TRBV19|TRBD2|medium-sized
TGTGCCAGTAGTTCTATTCGGACTAGCGGGGTGTACCAAGAGACCCAGTACTTC
CASSSIRTSGVYQETQYF
>TRBJ2-3|15|TRBV10-3|TRBD1|-
TGTGCCATCAGTGAGTCCGGACAGGGAATAGATACGCAGTATTTT
CAISESGQGIDTQYF
>TRBJ1-4|17|TRBV20-1|TRBD1|-
TGCAGTGCTAGTCAACTTTTTACAGGGGCGGCTAATGAAAAACTGTTTTTT
CSASQLFTGAANEKLFF
>TRBJ2-7|12|TRBV28|-|-
TGTGCCAGCAATCAGGGTTCCTACGAGCAGTACTTC
CASNQGSYEQYF
>TRBJ1-4|14|TRBV5-1|-|-
TGCGCCAGCAGCTACGGGGATAGTAGAGAAAAACTGTTTTTT
CASSYGDSREKLFF
>TRBJ2-1|16|TRBV5-4|TRBD2|-
TGTGCCAGCAGCCCCCTGACTAGCGGGAGGGTCCATGAGCAGTTCTTC
CASSPLTSGRVHEQFF
>TRBJ2-3|18|TRBV6-6|TRBD2|-
TGTGCCAGCAGTCCCTCCCTAACTAGCGGGGGAAACACAGATACGCAGTATTTT
CASSPSLTSGGNTDTQYF
>TRBJ1-2|11|TRBV20-1|-|few
TGCAGTGCCCCAGGGTTGGATGGCTACACCTTC
CSAPGLDGYTF
>TRBJ2-2|15|TRBV19|-|-
TGTGCCAGTCAGGAGGGTTCACTGAGGACCGGGGAGCTGTTTTTT
CASQEGSLRTGELFF
>TRBJ2-7|16|TRBV6-1|-|-
TGTGCCAGCAGTGAAAGGTCCAGAAACGGGGGGACACCCTGGTACTTC
CASSERSRNGGTPWYF
>TRBJ1-1|14|TRBV19|-|-
TGTGCCAGTAGTATACAGGGGCTGGGCGCTGAAGCTTTCTTT
CASSIQGLGAEAFF
>TRBJ2-7|16|TRBV18|TRBD2|once
TGTGCCAGCTCACCGTTGAGTAGCGGGGGCTCCTACGAGCAGTACTTC
CASSPLSSGGSYEQYF
>TRBJ2-7|12|TRBV12-5|-|-
TGTGCTAGCGGGGGACCACACTACGAGCAGTACTTC
CASGGPHYEQYF
>TRBJ1-2|14|TRBV10-2|-|few
TGCGCCAGCAGGACGGGGGGCTTAGAAAATGGCTACACCTTC
CASRTGGLENGYTF
>TRBJ1-2|13|TRBV10-1|TRBD1|-
TGCGCCAGCAGTCGAGACAGGGCCTATGGCTACACCTTC
CASSRDRAYGYTF
>TRBJ1-2|12|TRBV5-7|-|-
TGTGCCAGCAGCTTGGGCGACTATGGCTACACCTTC
CASSLGDYGYTF
>TRBJ1-1|14|TRBV12-5|-|-
TGTGCTAGTGGTTCGTCACAGGGTGGGACTGAAGCTTTCTTT
CASGSSQGGTEAFF
>TRBJ1-4|13|TRBV3-1/TRBV3-2|-|-
TGTGCCAGCAGCCAGGGACATGGTGAAAAACTGTTTTTT
CASSQGHGEKLFF
>TRBJ1-2|15|TRBV19|-|-
TGTGCCACCTCCTCAGTTCTTCATCAGGACTATGGCTACACCTTC
CATSSVLHQDYGYTF
>TRBJ2-1|15|TRBV6-5|TRBD1|-
TGTGCCAGCAGGAAGCCGGGACAGGGTTACAATGAGCAGTTCTTC
CASRKPGQGYNEQFF
>TRBJ1-2|11|TRBV19|-|many
TGTGCCAGCCGGACAGCCTATGGCTACACCTTC
CASRTAYGYTF
>TRBJ2-1|17|TRBV3-1/TRBV3-2|TRBD2|-
TGTGCCAGCAGCCAATGGGGTAGCGGGAGGAAAAATAATGAGCAGTTCTTC
CASSQWGSGRKNNEQFF
>TRBJ2-1|15|TRBV7-2|TRBD1|-
TGTGCCAGCAGCTTAGAGGGGGCCGCCTACAATGAGCAGTTCTTC
CASSLEGAAYNEQFF
>TRBJ1-2|14|TRBV6-5|-|-
TGTGCCAGCAGTTTAGTCTCGGGGAGCTATGGCTACACCTTC
CASSLVSGSYGYTF
>TRBJ2-2|12|TRBV6-6|-|-
TGTGCCAGCAGGCAGGGTATCGGGGAGCTGTTTTTT
CASRQGIGELFF
>TRBJ1-2|10|TRBV27|-|few
TGTGCCACCCCGAGGTCGGGCTACACCTTC
CATPRSGYTF
>TRBJ2-7|17|TRBV10-3|-|-
TGTGCCATCAGTGAGGCGGGGCTCACTAGCTACGAATACGAGCAGTACTTC
CAISEAGLTSYEYEQYF
>TRBJ1-1|15|TRBV5-1|TRBD1|few
TGCGCCAGCAGCTCGACCGGGACAGGGGGGTCTGAAGCTTTCTTT
CASSSTGTGGSEAFF
>TRBJ1-4|14|TRBV28|-|-
TGTGCCAGCAGTATCCTACAGGGTGGTGAAAAACTGTTTTTT
CASSILQGGEKLFF
>TRBJ1-5|14|TRBV19|TRBD1|-
TGTGCCAGTAGTATGTCCAGGGGGCATCTTCCCCAGCATTTT
CASSMSRGHLPQHF
>TRBJ1-6|14|TRBV10-2|TRBD1|-
TGCGCCAGCGGGGGGGACAGGGGAAATTCACCCCTCCACTTT
CASGGDRGNSPLHF
>TRBJ1-3|18|TRBV3-1/TRBV3-2|-|-
TGTGCCAGCAGCCAAGTCCGAGGAGGCCAAAGCTCTGGAAACACCATATATTTT
CASSQVRGGQSSGNTIYF
>TRBJ1-2|14|TRBV5-1|-|-
TGCGCCAGCAGCCCCTGGGCCCCTACGGATGGCTACACCTTC
CASSPWAPTDGYTF
>TRBJ1-2|15|TRBV6-5|-|-
TGTGCCAGCAGTTACAGGGTGGCGGACTGGGATGGCTACACCTTC
CASSYRVADWDGYTF
>TRBJ2-5|13|TRBV30|-|-
TGTGCCTGGAGCCGTCGAGCGGGAGAGACCCAGTACTTC
CAWSRRAGETQYF
>TRBJ1-5|18|TRBV28|TRBD1|-
TGTGCCAGCAGTTTTGCCCCCCTCGGGACAGGCCGCAATCAGCCCCAGCATTTT
CASSFAPLGTGRNQPQHF
>TRBJ2-5|17|TRBV6-1|TRBD2|-
TGTGCCAGCAGTGGCAGACTAGCGGGGGGGCCCGGGAAGACCCAGTACTTC
CASSGRLAGGPGKTQYF
>TRBJ2-5|13|TRBV11-2|-|-
TGTGCCAGCAGCTTAGATCCTCGGGAGACCCAGTACTTC
CASSLDPRETQYF
>TRBJ1-4|14|TRBV3-1/TRBV3-2|-|-
TGTGCCAGCAGCCAGAGGCAGGGTAATGAAAAACTGTTTTTT
CASSQRQGNEKLFF
>TRBJ2-1|15|TRBV6-5|-|once
TGTGCCAGCAGTTACTCGGCTGGACAGGGAGGGGAGCAGTTCTTC
CASSYSAGQGGEQFF
>TRBJ1-2|17|TRBV19|TRBD1|few
TGTGCCAGTAGTATCATATCGGGGACAGGGTACGGCTATGGCTACACCTTC
CASSIISGTGYGYGYTF
>TRBJ2-3|15|TRBV9|-|once
TGTGCCAGCAGCGTATCCGCATTAGATGCAGATACGCAGTATTTT
CASSVSALDADTQYF
>TRBJ1-1|14|TRBV28|TRBD1|few
TGTGCCAGCAGACCACAGGGGATGAACACTGAAGCTTTCTTT
CASRPQGMNTEAFF
>TRBJ2-2|16|TRBV5-1|-|-
TGCGCCAGCAGCTTGGAGGCGGCCTCGAACACCGGGGAGCTGTTTTTT
CASSLEAASNTGELFF
>TRBJ1-1|15|TRBV6-1|-|-
TGTGCCAGCAGTGAGCCAGGGTCTTGGGGCACTGAAGCTTTCTTT
CASSEPGSWGTEAFF
>TRBJ2-2|12|TRBV7-2|-|few
TGTGCCAGCAGCTCCTACACCGGGGAGCTGTTTTTT
CASSSYTGELFF
>TRBJ2-7|15|TRBV6-1|-|-
TGTGCCAGCAGTGAAGGCATAGACACCGCCTACGAGCAGTACTTC
CASSEGIDTAYEQYF
>TRBJ2-6|14|TRBV2|-|-
TGTGCCCGACAGGGAGGTCCTGGGGCCAACGTCCTGACTTTC
CARQGGPGANVLTF
>TRBJ2-3|15|TRBV30|-|-
TGTGCCTGGAGTTTTTTTAGCGGCCACACAGATACGCAGTATTTT
CAWSFFSGHTDTQYF
>TRBJ1-5|15|TRBV2|-|-
TGTGCCAGCAGCCCCCCCGGACAAGGCAATCAGCCCCAGCATTTT
CASSPPGQGNQPQHF
>TRBJ1-5|13|TRBV30|TRBD1|-
TGTGCCTGGAGTACAGGGGGGAGGCAGCCCCAGCATTTT
CAWSTGGRQPQHF
>TRBJ1-6|19|TRBV5-1|TRBD1|-
TGCGCCAGCAGCTTGGTGGGGACAGGGGGTTACTCCTATAATTCACCCCTCCACTTT
CASSLVGTGGYSYNSPLHF